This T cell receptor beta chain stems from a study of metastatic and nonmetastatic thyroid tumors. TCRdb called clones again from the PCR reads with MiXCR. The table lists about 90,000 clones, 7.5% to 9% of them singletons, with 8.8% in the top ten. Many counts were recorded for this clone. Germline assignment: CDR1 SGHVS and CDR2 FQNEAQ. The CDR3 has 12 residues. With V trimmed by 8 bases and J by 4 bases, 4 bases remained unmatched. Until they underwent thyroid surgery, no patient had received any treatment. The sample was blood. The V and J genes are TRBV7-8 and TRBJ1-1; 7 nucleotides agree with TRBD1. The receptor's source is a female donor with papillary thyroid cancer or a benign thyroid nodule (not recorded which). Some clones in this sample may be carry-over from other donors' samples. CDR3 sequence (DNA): TGTGCCAGCCGTACAGGGGCCACTGAAGCTTTCTTT. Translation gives CASRTGATEAFF.